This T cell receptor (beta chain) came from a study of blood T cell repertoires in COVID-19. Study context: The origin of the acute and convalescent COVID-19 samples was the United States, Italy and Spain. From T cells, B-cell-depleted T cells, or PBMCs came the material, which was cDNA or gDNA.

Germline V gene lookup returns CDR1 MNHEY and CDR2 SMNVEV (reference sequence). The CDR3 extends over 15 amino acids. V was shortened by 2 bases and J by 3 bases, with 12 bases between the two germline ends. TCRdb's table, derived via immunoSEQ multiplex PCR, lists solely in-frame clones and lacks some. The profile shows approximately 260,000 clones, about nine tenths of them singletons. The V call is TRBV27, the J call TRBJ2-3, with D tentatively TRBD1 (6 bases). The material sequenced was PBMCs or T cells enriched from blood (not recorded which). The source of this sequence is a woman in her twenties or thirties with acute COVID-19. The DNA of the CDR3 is TGTGCCAGCAGTTTAAACAGGGATGCGACAGATACGCAGTATTTT. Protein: CASSLNRDATDTQYF.